Listed here are 22 T cell receptor beta chains from one sample, sequenced in a study of blood T cells in healthy people across ages. A J-beta primer mix and a sample-barcoded 5' primer were used in a second PCR of about 6 to 12 cycles. TCRdb recomputed calls from the 5' RACE reads with MiXCR, one row per CDR3 protein. The sample has roughly 800,000 distinct CDR3 sequences, about 36% seen once. What was sequenced was blood. These TCRs come from a young man in good health.

This sequence joins TRBV27 and TRBJ2-3; tentatively, D is TRBD2 (5 bases). V lost 6 bases to trimming and J lost 2 bases, with 18 bases between them. CDR3 length equals 16 residues. Germline V gives CDR1 MNHEY, CDR2 SMNVEV (reference sequence). The CDR3 reads CASRGMDSAYTDTQYF. CDR3 nucleotide sequence: TGTGCCAGCAGAGGTATGGATAGCGCCTACACAGATACGCAGTATTTT.

This clonotype was observed many times. V usage is TRBV28 and J usage is TRBJ2-1; 9 bases are shared with TRBD1. CDR1 is MDHEN, CDR2 SYDVKM, per germline. The CDR3 is 18 residues long. V lost 3 bases to trimming and J lost 5 bases; unmatched junction nucleotides: 14. CDR3 coding DNA: TGTGCCAGCAGTTTTCGTAGGGGTTGGGACAGGGACAACAATGAGCAGTTCTTC. It specifies CASSFRRGWDRDNNEQFF.

This clonotype was observed many times. J is TRBJ1-2 and V is TRBV20-1, with a tentative D call TRBD1 (6 bases). This CDR3 has 12 residues. Trimming stripped 5 bases from V and 0 bases from J, with 7 bases between. Germline V CDR1 and CDR2: DFQATT, SNEGSKA (reference sequence). The CDR3 sequence is CSAWTANYGYTF. CDR3 coding DNA: TGCAGTGCTTGGACAGCTAACTATGGCTACACCTTC.

This rearrangement joins TRBV15 to TRBJ2-7; D unclear. CDR3 size: 14 residues. V lost 1 base, J lost 0 bases, and 7 bases lay in between. Looked up from germline, CDR1 is LNHNV and CDR2 is YYDKDF (reference sequence). CDR3 sequence reads: CATSRGTNSYEQYF. Here the CDR3 DNA reads TGTGCCACCAGCAGAGGAACAAACTCCTACGAGCAGTACTTC.

This clonotype was seen a few times. The gene calls are TRBV12-3 or TRBV12-4 and TRBJ2-5; 10 bases fit TRBD2. The length of the CDR3 is 20 residues. V lost 3 bases, J lost 2 bases, and 18 bases stayed unmatched. DNA for the CDR3: TGTGCCAGCAGTTTTAAACCCTGGATAGCGGGGGGTAAAACACAAGAGACCCAGTACTTC. Protein product: CASSFKPWIAGGKTQETQYF.

This sequence joins TRBV12-3 or TRBV12-4 and TRBJ2-3, with D possibly matching TRBD2 (6 bases). CDR3 length equals 15 residues. The V end lost 4 bases, the J end lost 6 bases, and 17 bases lay between the germline ends. The CDR3 nucleotides read TGTGCCAGCAGTTCTAGCGAGGCCCGTAGGGATACGCAGTATTTT. As protein: CASSSSEARRDTQYF.

This clonotype was seen a few times. The chain recombines TRBV12-3 or TRBV12-4 with TRBJ1-6; 7 nucleotides align to TRBD1. This CDR3 spans 14 amino acids. V lost 11 bases and J lost 7; bases outside the gene matches: 11. The CDR3 spells CALGGGQMNSPLHF. CDR3 DNA sequence: TGTGCCCTGGGTGGGGGACAGATGAATTCACCCCTCCACTTT.

This clonotype has a count of ten or more. The chain uses TRBV20-1 and TRBJ1-2; TRBD1 agrees at 7 bases. The germline CDR1 and CDR2 sequences are DFQATT and SNEGSKA (reference sequence). The V gene end was trimmed by 4 bases and the J gene end by 6 bases; junction bases not matched to a gene: 11. The CDR3 loop spans 14 amino acids. The CDR3 reads CSANPGQVANGYTF. The CDR3 DNA is TGCAGTGCTAACCCCGGACAGGTTGCTAATGGCTACACCTTC.

In its sample, this clonotype was seen a few times. CDR3 residues: CASSLQAGRSGNEQFF. DNA of the CDR3: TGTGCCAGCAGCTTACAGGCGGGGAGGTCTGGCAATGAGCAGTTCTTC. The chain carries TRBV7-3 and TRBJ2-1; tentative D call: TRBD2 (6 bases). V lost 2 bases and J lost 6, with 17 bases in between. The CDR3 is made up of 16 amino acids. Germline-derived CDR1 and CDR2 are SGHTA and FQGTGA.

J is TRBJ2-1 and V is TRBV12-3 or TRBV12-4; 8 bases align to TRBD2. The trim removed 6 bases at V and 8 bases at J, leaving 12 bases unmatched. The CDR3 sequence is 15 residues long. The CDR3 DNA reads as TGTGCCAGCAGATCGGGGGGGCTCCGAATCTATGAGCAGTTCTTC. Encoded protein: CASRSGGLRIYEQFF.

The chain combines TRBV12-3 or TRBV12-4 with TRBJ2-4; D is uncertain. CDR3 size: 10 residues. V shed 7 bases and J shed 13 bases, with 11 bases lying between them. DNA of the CDR3: TGTGCCAGCACAGTCCCAAAGCAGTACTTC. Translation gives CASTVPKQYF.

In its sample, this clonotype was seen a few times. This sequence joins TRBV15 and TRBJ1-2; D is ambiguous. Trimming took off 0 bases at V and 7 bases at J, with 15 bases between the two ends. Germline CDR1 LNHNV, CDR2 YYDKDF (reference sequence). The CDR3 has 15 residues. The DNA of the CDR3 is TGTGCCACCAGCAGAGAACTTCGGGAGATGGTTGGCTACACCTTC. It is translated as CATSRELREMVGYTF.

In its sample, this clonotype was seen many times. The chain carries TRBV9 and TRBJ2-6, with unresolved D. This CDR3 is built from 15 residues. V lost 0 bases to trimming and J lost 0 bases, with 4 bases between them. The germline gives CDR1 SGDLS, CDR2 YYNGEE. CDR3 sequence: CASSVGISGANVLTF. The CDR3 bases are TGTGCCAGCAGCGTAGGTATCTCTGGGGCCAACGTCCTGACTTTC.

This clonotype showed up many times. The chain carries TRBV2 and TRBJ2-1, with 15 positions matching TRBD2. V lost 2 bases, J lost 8 bases, and 4 bases stayed unmatched. Germline CDR1 and CDR2: SNHLY and FYNNEI. CDR3 length: 16 residues. The chain's CDR3 is CASSELGLAGGYEQFF. CDR3 DNA: TGTGCCAGCAGTGAACTAGGACTAGCGGGGGGGTATGAGCAGTTCTTC.

This clonotype has more than one count but fewer than ten. J is TRBJ1-1 and V is TRBV9, with D tentatively TRBD1 (5 bases). With 3 bases removed from V and 5 bases from J, the gap between germline ends came to 8 bases. CDR3 length equals 12 residues. Germline V gene data show CDR1 as SGDLS and CDR2 as YYNGEE. This CDR3 is CASSGRTTEAFF. The CDR3, as DNA: TGTGCCAGCAGCGGAAGGACAACTGAAGCTTTCTTT.

In this sample, this clonotype turned up a few times. The CDR3 reads CASSTPDRWDTEAFF. The CDR3 region has the DNA TGTGCCAGCAGTACACCGGACAGGTGGGACACTGAAGCTTTCTTT. This sequence joins TRBV7-2 and TRBJ1-1; 7 bases are shared with TRBD1. Germline values: CDR1 SGHTA, CDR2 FQGNSA. V lost 6 bases, J lost 3 bases, and 10 bases stayed unmatched. This CDR3 is built from 15 residues.

The rearrangement joins TRBV15 to TRBJ1-2, with a weak D call TRBD1 (6 bases). This CDR3 region has 15 residues. In germline, CDR1 is LNHNV, CDR2 YYDKDF (reference sequence). V was cut by 0 bases and J by 1 base, with 9 bases left in between. CDR3 sequence: CATSREQGNNYGYTF. The CDR3 region has the DNA TGTGCCACCAGCAGAGAGCAGGGGAATAACTATGGCTACACCTTC.

The table lists this clonotype with many counts. The rearrangement joins TRBV7-9 to TRBJ2-5; 9 nucleotides align to TRBD2. The V gene's germline CDR1 is SEHNR and CDR2 FQNEAQ (reference sequence). V trimming: 6 bases; J trimming: 3 bases; junction bases outside the gene matches: 5. The CDR3 covers 14 residues. The CDR3 DNA reads as TGTGCCAGCAGACTTAGCGGGGGAGAAGAGACCCAGTACTTC. It specifies CASRLSGGEETQYF.

This clonotype has a handful of counts. This may arise from a read error, as a much more abundant clone is one base away. CDR3 amino acids: CASKGGPSCNEQFF. For the CDR3, the DNA is TGTGCCAGCAAGGGAGGGCCCTCCTGCAATGAGCAGTTCTTC. The V call is TRBV12-3 or TRBV12-4, the J call TRBJ2-1; 7 bases are a match to TRBD2. The CDR3 runs to 14 residues.

This clonotype was found a few times. The chain recombines TRBV20-1 with TRBJ1-2, with D unclear. Germline V gives CDR1 DFQATT, CDR2 SNEGSKA (reference sequence). The CDR3 has 14 amino acids. CDR3 protein: CRGGAGPHNYGYTF. The CDR3, as DNA: TGCAGGGGAGGAGCGGGTCCCCATAACTATGGCTACACCTTC.

This clonotype was detected many times. The V and J genes are TRBV20-1 and TRBJ2-7; the D gene is possibly TRBD1 (5 bases). CDR3 length: 14 residues. CDR1 is DFQATT and CDR2 is SNEGSKA in the germline V gene (reference sequence). Trimming left V 0 bases short and J 6 bases short, with 15 bases between. CDR3 nucleotide sequence: TGCAGTGCTAGAGATTTCCAGGGTACTGTCGAGCAGTACTTC. Translation: CSARDFQGTVEQYF.

This clonotype was recorded only once. The chain joins TRBV5-5 to TRBJ2-5, with D possibly being TRBD1 (6 bases). Germline V gene data show CDR1 as SGHKS and CDR2 as YYEKEE (reference sequence). This CDR3 has 15 residues. Trimming cost V 1 base and J 11 bases, with 21 bases left between them. The CDR3 loop reads CASSLYQGIGNEQYF. The CDR3 DNA is TGTGCCAGCAGCTTGTATCAGGGGATCGGCAATGAGCAGTACTTC. Variable domain in full (rest from reference TRBV5-5 and TRBJ2-5): DAGVTQSPTHLIKTRGQQVTLRCSPISGHKSVSWYQQVLGQGPQFIFQYYEKEERGRGNFPDRFSARQFPNYSSELNVNALLLGDSALYLCASSLYQGIGNEQYFGPGTRLLVL.